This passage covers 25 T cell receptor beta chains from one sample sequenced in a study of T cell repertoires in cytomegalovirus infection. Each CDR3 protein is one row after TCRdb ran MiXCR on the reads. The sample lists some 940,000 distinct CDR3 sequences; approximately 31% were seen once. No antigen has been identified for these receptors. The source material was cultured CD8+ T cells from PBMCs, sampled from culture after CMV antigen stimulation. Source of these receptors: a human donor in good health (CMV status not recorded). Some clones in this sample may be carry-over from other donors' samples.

CDR3 sequence (DNA): TGTGCCAGCAGTTTATCGAGGGGGGGCGAGCAGTACGTC. It encodes CASSLSRGGEQYV. The chain is built from TRBV27 and TRBJ2-7, with D perhaps matching TRBD2 (7 bases). Germline assignment: CDR1 MNHEY and CDR2 SMNVEV (reference sequence). The germline V and J ends were trimmed by 0 bases and 6 bases, with 9 bases remaining between them. CDR3 length: 13 amino acids.

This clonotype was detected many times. The CDR3 reads CASSFLGQSSYNEQFF. The CDR3 coding sequence is TGTGCCAGCAGTTTTCTAGGGCAGAGCTCCTACAATGAGCAGTTCTTC. The chain has TRBV28 and TRBJ2-1; D is undetermined. V dropped 3 bases and J dropped 0 bases, with 12 bases sitting between them. Germline V gene lookup returns CDR1 MDHEN and CDR2 SYDVKM. The CDR3 runs to 16 residues. The full variable domain, its missing parts supplied by reference TRBV28 and TRBJ2-1, is DVKVTQSSRYLVKRTGEKVFLECVQDMDHENMFWYRQDPGLGLRLIYFSYDVKMKEKGDIPEGYSVSREKKERFSLILESASTNQTSMYLCASSFLGQSSYNEQFFGPGTRLTVL.

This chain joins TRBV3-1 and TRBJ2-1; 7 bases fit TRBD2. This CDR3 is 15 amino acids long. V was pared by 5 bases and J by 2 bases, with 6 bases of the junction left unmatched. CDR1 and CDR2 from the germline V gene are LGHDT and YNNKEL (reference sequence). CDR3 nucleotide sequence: TGTGCCAGCAGCTTAGCGGGTAACACCTACAATGAGCAGTTCTTC. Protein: CASSLAGNTYNEQFF.

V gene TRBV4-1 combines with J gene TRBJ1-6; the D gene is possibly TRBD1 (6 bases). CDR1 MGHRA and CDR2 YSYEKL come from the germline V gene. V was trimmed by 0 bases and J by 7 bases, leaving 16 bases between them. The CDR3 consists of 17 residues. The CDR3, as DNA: TGCGCCAGCAGCCAAGACCCGGGGGGGCCAGGGAATTCACCCCTCCACTTT. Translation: CASSQDPGGPGNSPLHF.

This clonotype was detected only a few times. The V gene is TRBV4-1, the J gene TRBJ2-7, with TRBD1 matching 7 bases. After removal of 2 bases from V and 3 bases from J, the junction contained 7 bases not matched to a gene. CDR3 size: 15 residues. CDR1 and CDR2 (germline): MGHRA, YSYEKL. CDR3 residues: CASSQQRQGNYEQYF. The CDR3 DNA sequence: TGCGCCAGCAGCCAACAAAGACAGGGAAACTACGAGCAGTACTTC.

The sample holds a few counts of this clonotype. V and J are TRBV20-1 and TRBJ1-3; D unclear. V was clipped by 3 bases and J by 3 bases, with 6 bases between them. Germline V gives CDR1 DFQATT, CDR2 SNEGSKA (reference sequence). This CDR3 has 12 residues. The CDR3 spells CSASPGGNTIYF. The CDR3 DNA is TGCAGTGCTAGCCCCGGTGGAAACACCATATATTTT.

CDR3 nucleotides: TGTGCCAGCAGCTTGGGTCGTCAGGGGGCAAACACCGGGGAGCTGTTTTTT. This encodes CASSLGRQGANTGELFF. The chain is built from TRBV5-4 and TRBJ2-2; TRBD1 aligns across 8 bases. Germline CDR1 and CDR2: SGHNT and YYREEE (reference sequence). This CDR3 has 17 amino acids. J was trimmed by 2 bases and V by 0 bases; bases with no gene match: 6.

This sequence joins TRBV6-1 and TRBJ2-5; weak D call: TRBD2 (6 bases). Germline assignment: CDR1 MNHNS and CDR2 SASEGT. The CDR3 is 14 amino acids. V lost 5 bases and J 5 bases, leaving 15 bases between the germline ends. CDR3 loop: CASSTRTIRETQYF. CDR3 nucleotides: TGTGCCAGCAGTACCCGGACTATCAGGGAGACCCAGTACTTC.

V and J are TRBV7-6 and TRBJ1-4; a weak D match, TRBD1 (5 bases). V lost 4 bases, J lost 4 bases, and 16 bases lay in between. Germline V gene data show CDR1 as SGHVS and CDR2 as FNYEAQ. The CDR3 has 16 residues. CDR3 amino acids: CASSSSRVGVNEKLFF. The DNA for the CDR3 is TGTGCCAGCAGCTCCTCCCGTGTAGGGGTTAATGAAAAACTGTTTTTT.

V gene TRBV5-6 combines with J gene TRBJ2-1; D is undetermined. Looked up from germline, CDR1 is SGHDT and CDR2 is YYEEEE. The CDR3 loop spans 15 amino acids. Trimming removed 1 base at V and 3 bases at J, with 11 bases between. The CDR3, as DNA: TGTGCCAGCAGCTTGTTAAGCAGGAACTACAATGAGCAGTTCTTC. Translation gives CASSLLSRNYNEQFF.

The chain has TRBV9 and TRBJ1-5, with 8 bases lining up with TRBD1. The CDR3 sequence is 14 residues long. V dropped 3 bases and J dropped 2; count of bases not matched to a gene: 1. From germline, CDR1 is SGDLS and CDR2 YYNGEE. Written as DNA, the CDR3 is TGTGCCAGCAGCGGGACAGGGCGCAATCAGCCCCAGCATTTT. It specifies CASSGTGRNQPQHF.

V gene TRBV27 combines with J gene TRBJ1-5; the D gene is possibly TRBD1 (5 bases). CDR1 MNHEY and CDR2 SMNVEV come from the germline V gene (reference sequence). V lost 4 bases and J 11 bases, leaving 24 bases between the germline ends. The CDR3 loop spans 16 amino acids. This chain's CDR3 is CASSSSSDGAGLAQHF. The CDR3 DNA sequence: TGTGCCAGCAGTTCCTCCTCGGACGGGGCCGGGTTAGCCCAGCATTTT.

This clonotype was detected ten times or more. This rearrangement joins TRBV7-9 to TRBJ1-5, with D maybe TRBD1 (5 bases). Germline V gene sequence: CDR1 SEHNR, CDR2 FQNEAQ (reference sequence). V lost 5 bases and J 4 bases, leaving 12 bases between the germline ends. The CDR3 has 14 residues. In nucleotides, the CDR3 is TGTGCCAGCAGCGGCGGGGGTGGTAATCAGCCCCAGCATTTT. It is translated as CASSGGGGNQPQHF.

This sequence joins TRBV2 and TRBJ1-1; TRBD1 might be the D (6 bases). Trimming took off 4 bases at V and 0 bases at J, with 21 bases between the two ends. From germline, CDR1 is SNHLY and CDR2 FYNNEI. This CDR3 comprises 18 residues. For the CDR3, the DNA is TGTGCCAGCAGTGGGGCCTTGGGGGGCCGGATTATGAACACTGAAGCTTTCTTT. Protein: CASSGALGGRIMNTEAFF.

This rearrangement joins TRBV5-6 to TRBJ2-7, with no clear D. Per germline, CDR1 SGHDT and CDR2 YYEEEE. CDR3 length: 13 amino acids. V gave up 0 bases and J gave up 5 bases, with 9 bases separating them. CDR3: CASSLVSVDEQYV. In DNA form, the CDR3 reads TGTGCCAGCAGCTTGGTGTCGGTTGACGAGCAGTACGTC.

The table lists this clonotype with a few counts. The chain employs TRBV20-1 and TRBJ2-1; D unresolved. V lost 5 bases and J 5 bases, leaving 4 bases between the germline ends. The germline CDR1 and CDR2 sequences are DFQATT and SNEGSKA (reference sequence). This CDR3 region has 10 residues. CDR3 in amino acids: CSAPNNEQFF. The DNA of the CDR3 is TGCAGTGCTCCTAACAATGAGCAGTTCTTC.

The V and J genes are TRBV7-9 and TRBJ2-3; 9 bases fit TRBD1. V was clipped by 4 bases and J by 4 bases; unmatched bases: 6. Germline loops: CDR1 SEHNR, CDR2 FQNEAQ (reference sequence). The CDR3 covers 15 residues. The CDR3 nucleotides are TGTGCCAGCAGCTCGACAGGGGGTCCGGCAGATACGCAGTATTTT. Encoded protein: CASSSTGGPADTQYF.

CDR3 DNA sequence: TGTGCCAGCAGCTCCCAGGGGGGGCCCTATCTTAATTCACCCCTCCACTTT. Encoded protein: CASSSQGGPYLNSPLHF. V usage is TRBV7-6 and J usage is TRBJ1-6; TRBD1 matches 7 bases. Trimming removed 4 bases from V and 6 bases from J; junction bases left unmatched: 12. CDR3 length: 17 residues. Per germline, CDR1 SGHVS and CDR2 FNYEAQ.

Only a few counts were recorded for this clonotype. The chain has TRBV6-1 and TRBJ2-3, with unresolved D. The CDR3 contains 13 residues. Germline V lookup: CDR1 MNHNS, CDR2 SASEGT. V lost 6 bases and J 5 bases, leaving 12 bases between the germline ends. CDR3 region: CASSLGREDTQYF. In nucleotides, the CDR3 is TGTGCCAGCAGCCTCGGTAGGGAAGATACGCAGTATTTT.

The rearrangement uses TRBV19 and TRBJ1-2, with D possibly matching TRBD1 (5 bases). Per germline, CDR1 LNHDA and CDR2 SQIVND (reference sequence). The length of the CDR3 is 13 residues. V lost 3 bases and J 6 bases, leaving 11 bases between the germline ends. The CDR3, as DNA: TGTGCCAGTAGTATTGGGGGGTACGATGGCTACACCTTC. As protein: CASSIGGYDGYTF.

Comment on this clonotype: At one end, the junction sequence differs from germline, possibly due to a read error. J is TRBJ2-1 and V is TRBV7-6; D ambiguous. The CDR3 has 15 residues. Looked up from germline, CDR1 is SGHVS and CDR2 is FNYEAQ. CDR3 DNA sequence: TGTGCTAGCAGCTTTCAGGACGGTCCCTACAATGAGCAGTTCTTC. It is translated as CASSFQDGPYNEQFF. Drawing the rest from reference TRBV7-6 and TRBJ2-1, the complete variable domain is GAGVSQSPRYKVTKRGQDVALRCDPISGHVSLYWYRQALGQGPEFLTYFNYEAQQDKSGLPNDRFSAERPEGSISTLTIQRTEQRDSAMYRCASSFQDGPYNEQFFGPGTRLTVL.

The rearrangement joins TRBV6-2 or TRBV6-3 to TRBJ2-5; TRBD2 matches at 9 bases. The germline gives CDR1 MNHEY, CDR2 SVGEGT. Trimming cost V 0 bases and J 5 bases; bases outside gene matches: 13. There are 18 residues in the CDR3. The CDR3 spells CASSYSDRGGALHETQYF. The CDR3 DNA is TGTGCCAGCAGTTACTCGGATCGCGGGGGGGCACTCCATGAGACCCAGTACTTC.

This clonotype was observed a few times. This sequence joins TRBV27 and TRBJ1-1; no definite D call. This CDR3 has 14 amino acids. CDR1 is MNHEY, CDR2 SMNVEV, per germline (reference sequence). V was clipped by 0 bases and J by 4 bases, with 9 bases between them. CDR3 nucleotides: TGTGCCAGCAGTTTATCGCCAGCGGCCACTGAAGCTTTCTTT. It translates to CASSLSPAATEAFF.

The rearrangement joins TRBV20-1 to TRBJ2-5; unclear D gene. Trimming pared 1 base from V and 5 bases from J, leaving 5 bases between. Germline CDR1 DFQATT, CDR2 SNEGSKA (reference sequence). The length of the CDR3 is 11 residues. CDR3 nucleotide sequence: TGCAGTGCTAGAGTAGTTGAGACCCAGTACTTC. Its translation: CSARVVETQYF.

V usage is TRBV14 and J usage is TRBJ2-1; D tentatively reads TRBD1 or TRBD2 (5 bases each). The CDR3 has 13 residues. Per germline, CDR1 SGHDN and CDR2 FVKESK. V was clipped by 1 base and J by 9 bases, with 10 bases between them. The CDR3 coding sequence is TGTGCCAGCAGCCAAGCGCCCGGGACTGAGCAGTTCTTC. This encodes CASSQAPGTEQFF.